This TCR beta chain was retrieved from a study of cytomegalovirus exposure and HLA in healthy donors. V was clipped by 1 base and J by 7 bases, with 11 bases between them. The CDR3 spans 14 residues. Germline V gene data show CDR1 as SGHTA and CDR2 as FQGNSA. This cohort consisted of healthy bone marrow donors. PCR involved 60 Vbeta and 13 Jbeta primers. Sequencing used immunoSEQ multiplex PCR; TCRdb keeps in-frame clones, though not all of them. The sample has about 240,000 clones; about 80% are singletons. The chain is built from TRBV7-2 and TRBJ2-1, with D perhaps matching TRBD2 (6 bases). Sequences were obtained from PBMCs. The clonotype comes from a woman aged 60-75 years in good health and CMV-seropositive. CDR3 sequence reads: CASSLGGTLNEQFF. The CDR3 DNA reads TGTGCCAGCAGCTTAGGGGGGACTCTAAATGAGCAGTTCTTC.